What follows is one T cell receptor (beta chain) and its context. Trimming took 2 bases from V and 8 from J; bases not matched to a gene: 11. The germline V gene encodes CDR1 LGHNA and CDR2 YSLEER. This CDR3 contains 15 residues. The data belong to a study of shared clonotypes between healthy human individuals. As for the study in general: Three CD4 naive, three CD4 memory, two CD8 naive and one CD8 memory plate were used per donor.

Data came from immunoSEQ multiplex PCR; TCRdb stores just in-frame clones and leaves some out. The sample shows some 1.4 million clones, approximately 96% of them seen only once. The chain is built from TRBV4-3 and TRBJ1-2; 7 positions match TRBD1. This TCR derives from a man between 25 and 39 years old in good health. Material for sequencing was naive CD4+ T cells sorted from blood. Documented subset: CD45RA+ positively selected. For the CDR3, the DNA is TGCGCCAGCAGCCAATTGGGGGTGACAGGGAACGGCTACACCTTC. Its protein is CASSQLGVTGNGYTF.